The 32 T cell receptor beta chains given below trace back to one sample, sequenced in a study of blood T cell repertoires in COVID-19. Data came from immunoSEQ multiplex PCR; TCRdb stores just in-frame clones and leaves some out. In the table there are roughly 100,000 clones, 85% to 90% of which are singletons. The sequenced material came from peripheral blood. The receptors derive from a woman older than 75 with active COVID-19.

The rearrangement joins TRBV5-1 to TRBJ1-5; D may be TRBD1 (5 bases). Trimming took off 4 bases at V and 3 bases at J, with 11 bases between the two ends. The CDR3 is made up of 14 amino acids. The germline gives CDR1 SGHRS, CDR2 YFSETQ. Written as DNA, the CDR3 is TGCGCCAGCAGCCCCCAGGGCTCCAATCAGCCCCAGCATTTT. It is translated as CASSPQGSNQPQHF.

J is TRBJ1-6 and V is TRBV3-1 (or the pseudogene TRBV3-2); 7 nucleotides align to TRBD1. The V gene's germline CDR1 is LGHDT and CDR2 YNNKEL (reference sequence). CDR3 length: 18 residues. V shed 0 bases and J 9 bases; nucleotides not matched to a gene: 14. The CDR3 here is CASSQDIYEGQTASPLHF. For the CDR3, the DNA is TGTGCCAGCAGCCAAGATATTTACGAGGGACAGACAGCTTCACCCCTCCACTTT.

This chain uses TRBV18 with TRBJ1-2, with 8 bases lining up with TRBD1. CDR1 and CDR2 (germline): KGHSH, LQKENI. This CDR3 is built from 15 residues. With 0 bases clipped from V and 6 bases from J, the junction kept 6 bases outside the gene matches. The CDR3 loop reads CASSPPARGQDGYTF. CDR3 DNA sequence: TGTGCCAGCTCACCACCGGCTAGGGGACAGGATGGCTACACCTTC.

This clone appeared a few times. The rearrangement links TRBV2 to TRBJ2-1; D perhaps matches TRBD2 (5 bases). In germline, CDR1 is SNHLY, CDR2 FYNNEI. This CDR3 region has 14 residues. V lost 8 bases and J lost 7, with 18 bases in between. The CDR3: CASPPTLARNEQFF. CDR3 coding DNA: TGTGCCAGCCCGCCCACGCTAGCACGGAATGAGCAGTTCTTC.

The chain combines TRBV2 with TRBJ2-1; 10 nucleotides agree with TRBD2. The CDR3 covers 18 residues. V trimming: 8 bases; J trimming: 6 bases; junction bases outside the gene matches: 19. Germline V gives CDR1 SNHLY, CDR2 FYNNEI. The CDR3 sequence: CASGREGFSGRTGNEQFF. CDR3 nucleotide sequence: TGTGCCAGCGGCCGGGAAGGGTTTAGCGGGAGGACAGGCAATGAGCAGTTCTTC.

The chain carries TRBV24-1 and TRBJ1-5, with D unclear. Germline lookup yields CDR1 KGHDR and CDR2 SFDVKD. The V end lost 4 bases, the J end lost 4 bases, and 7 bases lay between the germline ends. CDR3 length equals 13 residues. The CDR3 nucleotides are TGTGCCACCAGTGACAACAGTAATCAGCCCCAGCATTTT. This codes for CATSDNSNQPQHF.

This clone was counted once. The V call is TRBV10-3, the J call TRBJ2-7, with 12 bases fitting TRBD2. The V and J ends lost 0 bases and 9 bases, in that order; junction bases with no gene match: 3. The germline V gene has CDR1 ENHRY and CDR2 SYGVKD. There are 14 residues in the CDR3. The CDR3 loop reads CAISESTSGGGQYF. The DNA for the CDR3 is TGTGCCATCAGTGAGTCGACTAGCGGGGGTGGGCAGTACTTC.

J is TRBJ2-1 and V is TRBV7-2; 8 bases map to TRBD2. The V and J ends lost 1 base and 8 bases, in that order; junction bases with no gene match: 7. The CDR3 is 15 amino acids. CDR1 and CDR2 from the germline V gene are SGHTA and FQGNSA. CDR3 sequence: CASSLDTSGPDEQFF. The CDR3 region has the DNA TGTGCCAGCAGCTTAGACACTAGCGGCCCCGATGAGCAGTTCTTC. Together with reference TRBV7-2 and TRBJ2-1, the CDR3 gives the full variable domain: GAGVSQSPSNKVTEKGKDVELRCDPISGHTALYWYRQSLGQGLEFLIYFQGNSAPDKSGLPSDRFSAERTGGSVSTLTIQRTQQEDSAVYLCASSLDTSGPDEQFFGPGTRLTVL.

J is TRBJ2-3 and V is TRBV10-3; a possible D gene is TRBD2 (6 bases). The germline V gene has CDR1 ENHRY and CDR2 SYGVKD. Trimming left V 4 bases short and J 3 bases short, with 23 bases between. CDR3 length: 18 amino acids. DNA for the CDR3: TGTGCCATCAGTGGTGATGGGGGGAGTGGCAGAGGAACAGATACGCAGTATTTT. Amino acid sequence: CAISGDGGSGRGTDTQYF.

The chain joins TRBV27 to TRBJ1-1, with a tentative D call TRBD1 (5 bases). The V end was cut by 5 bases, the J end by 1 base, with 11 bases between. This CDR3 is built from 14 residues. Germline V gene sequence: CDR1 MNHEY, CDR2 SMNVEV (reference sequence). The CDR3 DNA sequence: TGTGCCAGCAGTCGGGGACTTAGGAACACTGAAGCTTTCTTT. Its translation is CASSRGLRNTEAFF.

A single count supports this clone. The gene calls are TRBV6-6 and TRBJ2-1; 15 bases match TRBD2. The CDR3 sequence is 15 residues long. Per the germline V gene, CDR1 is MNHNY and CDR2 is SVGAGI (reference sequence). V trimming: 4 bases; J trimming: 9 bases; junction bases outside the gene matches: 4. The CDR3 is CASSFGLAGGSEQFF. The CDR3 DNA follows: TGTGCCAGCAGTTTCGGACTAGCGGGAGGGAGTGAGCAGTTCTTC.

The V and J genes are TRBV7-9 and TRBJ2-3; 9 bases map to TRBD2. The CDR3 runs to 18 residues. J was trimmed by 1 base and V by 3 bases; bases with no gene match: 11. The V gene's germline CDR1 is SEHNR and CDR2 FQNEAQ (reference sequence). CDR3 amino acids: CASSFSSIVAGGTDTQYF. The CDR3, as DNA: TGTGCCAGCAGCTTCTCCTCTATTGTAGCGGGAGGCACAGATACGCAGTATTTT.

The rearrangement links TRBV5-4 to TRBJ2-3, with 11 bases lining up with TRBD1. Germline V lookup: CDR1 SGHNT, CDR2 YYREEE (reference sequence). With V trimmed by 4 bases and J by 5 bases, 12 bases remained unmatched. The CDR3 is made up of 17 amino acids. As DNA, the CDR3 is TGTGCCAGCAGCCTACCAGGTGGACAGGGGGCTGGAGATACGCAGTATTTT. This encodes CASSLPGGQGAGDTQYF.

The chain employs TRBV3-1 (or the pseudogene TRBV3-2) and TRBJ2-1; TRBD1 aligns across 9 bases. From germline, CDR1 is LGHDT and CDR2 YNNKEL (reference sequence). The V and J ends lost 0 bases and 16 bases, in that order; junction bases with no gene match: 13. CDR3 size: 15 residues. For the CDR3, the DNA is TGTGCCAGCAGCCAAGATGGGGACAGGGATAGCCTCAGTTTCTTC. The encoded protein is CASSQDGDRDSLSFF.

The chain has TRBV4-3 and TRBJ2-3; 9 positions match TRBD2. J gave up 4 bases and V 4 bases, and 3 bases lay outside the gene matches. In germline, CDR1 is LGHNA, CDR2 YSLEER. This CDR3 region has 14 residues. The CDR3: CASSPGLASDTQYF. The CDR3 DNA sequence: TGCGCCAGCAGCCCCGGACTAGCGTCAGATACGCAGTATTTT.

The rearrangement uses TRBV28 and TRBJ1-3; 7 bases fit TRBD1. The CDR3 length is 17 residues. The J segment lost 7 bases and the V segment lost 2 bases, leaving 14 bases of the junction unmatched. The germline V gene has CDR1 MDHEN and CDR2 SYDVKM. The CDR3 DNA sequence: TGTGCCAGCAGTTTACCCCTCGGGCAGGGGGATAGGAACACCATATATTTT. The encoded protein is CASSLPLGQGDRNTIYF. Together with reference TRBV28 and TRBJ1-3, the CDR3 gives the full variable domain: DVKVTQSSRYLVKRTGEKVFLECVQDMDHENMFWYRQDPGLGLRLIYFSYDVKMKEKGDIPEGYSVSREKKERFSLILESASTNQTSMYLCASSLPLGQGDRNTIYFGEGSWLTVV.

This clone appeared once. This chain links TRBV7-2 with TRBJ2-7, with 8 bases lining up with TRBD1. The junction had 11 bases not matched to a gene; V was cut back by 5 bases and J by 2 bases. The CDR3 consists of 16 residues. Germline CDR1 and CDR2: SGHTA and FQGNSA. The CDR3, as DNA: TGTGCCAGCAGCCCAGATACAGGGGGTAGGACCTACGAGCAGTACTTC. Amino acid sequence: CASSPDTGGRTYEQYF.

This clone has just a few counts. The chain recombines TRBV5-4 with TRBJ1-2; 9 bases align to TRBD1. Losses at the gene ends were 4 bases for V and 5 bases for J; bases not matched to a gene: 6. CDR1 is SGHNT, CDR2 YYREEE, per germline (reference sequence). The CDR3 is 14 amino acids. CDR3 protein: CASSPSGTGYGYTF. The DNA for the CDR3 is TGTGCCAGCAGCCCCTCGGGGACAGGGTATGGCTACACCTTC.

V gene TRBV10-3 combines with J gene TRBJ1-2, with 7 bases lining up with TRBD1. This CDR3 is 14 amino acids long. J lost 1 base, V lost 6 bases, and 5 bases had no gene match. Per germline, CDR1 ENHRY and CDR2 SYGVKD. The DNA for the CDR3 is TGTGCCATCAGGGGGACAGCCCATAACTATGGCTACACCTTC. It codes for CAIRGTAHNYGYTF.

This chain links TRBV12-2 with TRBJ2-1; TRBD2 is the table's D call, not checked against the DNA. TRBV12-2 is a pseudogene locus. This CDR3 spans 16 amino acids. CDR3 sequence: CVRKGSGFPEGNEQFF. In DNA, the CDR3 is TGTGTAAGAAAGGGAAGTGGGTTTCCAGAGGGCAATGAGCAGTTCTTC.

This chain uses TRBV11-2 with TRBJ2-7; 8 nucleotides align to TRBD2. V lost 2 bases, J lost 5 bases, and 8 bases stayed unmatched. Germline CDR1 SGHAT, CDR2 FQNNGV. The CDR3 runs 15 residues. The DNA of the CDR3 is TGTGCCAGCAGCTTAATAGCGGGAAATAGGAACGAGCAGTACTTC. It yields the protein CASSLIAGNRNEQYF.

The rearrangement uses TRBV28 and TRBJ2-7, with 9 positions matching TRBD1. The ends lost 5 bases at V and 6 bases at J; junction bases unmatched: 8. The CDR3 runs to 14 residues. Per the germline V gene, CDR1 is MDHEN and CDR2 is SYDVKM. CDR3 coding DNA: TGTGCCAGCAGTCCCACCCGACAGGGGGGCGAGCAGTACTTC. Amino acids: CASSPTRQGGEQYF.

This chain connects TRBV5-1 to TRBJ2-2; 11 bases line up with TRBD1. Per germline, CDR1 SGHRS and CDR2 YFSETQ. The CDR3 is 14 amino acids. J gave up 7 bases and V 6 bases, and 5 bases lay outside the gene matches. In DNA form, the CDR3 reads TGCGCCAGCACCAAGGACAGGGGGCACGGGGAGCTGTTTTTT. As protein: CASTKDRGHGELFF.

The chain carries TRBV3-1 (or the pseudogene TRBV3-2) and TRBJ2-1; D is undetermined. The V and J ends lost 1 base and 5 bases respectively, with 9 bases between them. Germline V gene data show CDR1 as LGHDT and CDR2 as YNNKEL (reference sequence). CDR3 size: 14 residues. In nucleotides, the CDR3 is TGTGCCAGCAGCCAAGGGGCTTTTGACAATGAGCAGTTCTTC. Translating gives CASSQGAFDNEQFF.

This clone has only one observation. The chain is built from TRBV7-8 and TRBJ2-4; 9 bases map to TRBD2. From germline, CDR1 is SGHVS and CDR2 FQNEAQ. The length of the CDR3 is 17 residues. V trimming: 2 bases; J trimming: 8 bases; junction bases outside the gene matches: 13. The CDR3, as DNA: TGTGCCAGCAGCTTATTCTCTAGCGGGACTTACGGAGACATTCAGTACTTC. Amino acids: CASSLFSSGTYGDIQYF.

The sample holds one count of this clone. The junction differs from germline at one of its ends, possibly a read error. The chain combines TRBV6-2 or TRBV6-3 with TRBJ2-7; 7 bases are a match to TRBD2. The CDR3 has 13 amino acids. Germline assignment: CDR1 MNHEY and CDR2 SVGEGT. The DNA of the CDR3 is TGTGCCAGCAGCGAGTGGGGTTCGCCCGGGAGGCACTTC. Amino acid sequence: CASSEWGSPGRHF.

The chain joins TRBV21-1 to TRBJ2-5; TRBD2 is taken as the D call from the table, unchecked against the DNA. TRBV21-1 is flagged as a pseudogene. The CDR3 consists of 15 residues. DNA for the CDR3: TGTGCCAGCAGCAAAGCGCGTACTAGCCAAGAGACCCAGTACTTC. Translated, it gives CASSKARTSQETQYF.

This chain links TRBV10-3 with TRBJ2-7; 13 nucleotides match TRBD2. Germline CDR1 and CDR2: ENHRY and SYGVKD. Trimming removed 7 bases from V and 0 bases from J; junction bases left unmatched: 6. The CDR3 extends over 16 amino acids. DNA of the CDR3: TGTGCCATCACCGGGACTAGCGGGAAGAGCTCCTACGAGCAGTACTTC. Residues: CAITGTSGKSSYEQYF.

This chain joins TRBV20-1 and TRBJ2-5; 9 bases map to TRBD2. J lost 1 base, V lost 3 bases, and 24 bases had no gene match. This CDR3 is built from 21 residues. Germline CDR1 is DFQATT and CDR2 is SNEGSKA (reference sequence). CDR3 nucleotides: TGCAGTGCTAGTTTATCCGGATTGACTAGCGGAATCCCTGGGCCCCAAGAGACCCAGTACTTC. This codes for CSASLSGLTSGIPGPQETQYF.

The V and J genes are TRBV7-2 and TRBJ2-2, with unresolved D. The V and J ends lost 5 bases and 6 bases respectively, with 13 bases between them. This CDR3 comprises 14 residues. Per germline, CDR1 SGHTA and CDR2 FQGNSA. As DNA, the CDR3 is TGTGCCAGCAGCCCGACCAGGCAGCCCGGGGAGCTGTTTTTT. It is translated as CASSPTRQPGELFF. Complete variable domain (other parts from reference TRBV7-2 and TRBJ2-2): GAGVSQSPSNKVTEKGKDVELRCDPISGHTALYWYRQSLGQGLEFLIYFQGNSAPDKSGLPSDRFSAERTGGSVSTLTIQRTQQEDSAVYLCASSPTRQPGELFFGEGSRLTVL.

The V call is TRBV7-2, the J call TRBJ1-6, with D unclear. Germline CDR1 reads SGHTA; CDR2 reads FQGNSA. The CDR3 contains 15 residues. V dropped 6 bases and J dropped 7 bases, with 16 bases sitting between them. Here the CDR3 reads CASRRTVMANSPLHF. Written as DNA, the CDR3 is TGTGCCAGCAGGAGGACTGTTATGGCGAATTCACCCCTCCACTTT.

J is TRBJ1-5 and V is TRBV4-3; D ambiguous. This CDR3 is 14 amino acids long. Germline loops: CDR1 LGHNA, CDR2 YSLEER. V was clipped by 4 bases and J by 4 bases, with 11 bases between them. CDR3 sequence: CASSRDTYNQPQHF. Here the CDR3 DNA reads TGCGCCAGCAGCCGAGACACTTATAATCAGCCCCAGCATTTT.